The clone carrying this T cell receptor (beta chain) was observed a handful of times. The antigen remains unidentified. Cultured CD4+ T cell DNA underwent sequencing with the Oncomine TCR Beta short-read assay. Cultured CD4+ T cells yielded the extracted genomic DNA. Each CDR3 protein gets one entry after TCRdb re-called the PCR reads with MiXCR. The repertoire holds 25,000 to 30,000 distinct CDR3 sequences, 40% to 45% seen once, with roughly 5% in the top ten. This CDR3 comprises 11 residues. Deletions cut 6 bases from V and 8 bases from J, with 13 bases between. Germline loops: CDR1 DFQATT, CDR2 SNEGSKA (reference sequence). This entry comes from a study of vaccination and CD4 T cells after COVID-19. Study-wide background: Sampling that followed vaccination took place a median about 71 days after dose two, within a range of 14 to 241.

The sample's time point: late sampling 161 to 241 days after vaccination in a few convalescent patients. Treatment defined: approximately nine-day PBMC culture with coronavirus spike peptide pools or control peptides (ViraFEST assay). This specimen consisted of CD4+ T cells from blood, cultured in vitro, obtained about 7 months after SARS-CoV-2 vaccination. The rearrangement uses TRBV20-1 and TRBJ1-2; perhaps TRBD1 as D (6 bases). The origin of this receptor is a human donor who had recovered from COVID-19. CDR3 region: CSANQGRGYTF. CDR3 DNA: TGCAGTGCAAATCAGGGGCGCGGCTACACCTTC.